The rows below give T cell receptor beta chains drawn from one sample of a study of cytomegalovirus exposure and HLA in healthy donors. Here immunoSEQ multiplex PCR was the method, and the copy in TCRdb shows in-frame clones only, minus some. The repertoire holds 130,000 or so clones, with about 83% as singletons. What was sequenced was PBMCs. These receptors were taken from a woman aged 30 to 39 in good health and CMV-seronegative. The CDR3 runs from the conserved cysteine through the conserved F or W. The D gene is left open where the match is weak. Clone size is given for some rows only: seen once, a few or many times, or a class if the clone is expanded.

d_call	clone_size	v_call	j_call	cdr3_aa	cdr3_nt
.	.	TRBV15	TRBJ1-3	CATSREGPSGNTIYF	TGTGCCACCAGCAGAGAGGGGCCCTCTGGAAACACCATATATTTT
.	.	TRBV7-9	TRBJ2-1	CASSLGGSHNEQFF	TGTGCCAGCAGCTTAGGCGGCTCTCACAATGAGCAGTTCTTC
TRBD1	.	TRBV10-3	TRBJ1-5	CASQGARDNQPQHF	TGTGCCTCCCAGGGGGCCAGGGACAATCAGCCCCAGCATTTT
TRBD2	few	TRBV19	TRBJ2-7	CASSILPGGLPHEQYF	TGTGCCAGTAGTATACTCCCGGGGGGGCTACCACACGAGCAGTACTTC
.	.	TRBV4-1	TRBJ1-6	CASTTPGGPGNSPLHF	TGCGCCAGCACGACCCCGGGGGGGCCGGGAAATTCACCCCTCCACTTT
.	.	TRBV7-2	TRBJ1-6	CASSLDRTATYSPLHF	TGTGCCAGCAGCTTAGATAGGACTGCTACTTATTCACCCCTCCACTTT
.	.	TRBV27	TRBJ1-5	CASSHRDQPQHF	TGTGCCAGCAGTCACAGGGATCAGCCCCAGCATTTT
.	once	TRBV4-3	TRBJ2-2	CASSPSWDSAGELFF	TGCGCCAGCAGCCCAAGTTGGGACTCGGCCGGGGAGCTGTTTTTT
.	.	TRBV5-1	TRBJ1-1	CASSPGGKGEEAFF	TGCGCCAGCAGCCCGGGGGGCAAGGGGGAGGAAGCTTTCTTT
.	.	TRBV30	TRBJ2-7	CAWSSQMLIAYEQYF	TGTGCCTGGAGCTCTCAGATGTTGATTGCCTACGAGCAGTACTTC
TRBD1	.	TRBV6-5	TRBJ2-2	CASNYRDSNTGELFF	TGTGCCAGCAATTACCGGGACAGTAACACCGGGGAGCTGTTTTTT
.	.	TRBV10-1	TRBJ2-1	CASSESRIVGEQFF	TGCGCCAGCAGTGAGTCGAGGATAGTCGGTGAGCAGTTCTTC
.	.	TRBV7-8	TRBJ1-5	CASSLGGQGQPQHF	TGTGCCAGCAGCTTAGGGGGGCAGGGTCAGCCCCAGCATTTT
.	once	TRBV11-3	TRBJ1-2	CASSLGRGRGYTF	TGTGCCAGCAGCTTGGGCAGGGGACGTGGCTACACCTTC
.	.	TRBV19	TRBJ1-4	CASSPVETVGEELFF	TGTGCCAGTAGCCCGGTTGAGACCGTTGGAGAGGAACTGTTTTTT
.	.	TRBV6-6	TRBJ1-5	CASSSRGQPQHF	TGTGCCAGCAGTTCCCGGGGTCAGCCCCAGCATTTT
TRBD1	.	TRBV10-3	TRBJ1-2	CAISESGTVAGYTF	TGTGCCATCAGTGAGTCGGGGACAGTCGCAGGCTACACCTTC
.	few	TRBV19	TRBJ1-4	CASSILGGFKEKLFF	TGTGCCAGTAGTATATTGGGAGGGTTTAAAGAAAAACTGTTTTTT
.	.	TRBV5-1	TRBJ1-5	CASSLTPQEPQHF	TGCGCCAGCAGCTTGACACCGCAGGAGCCCCAGCATTTT
.	.	TRBV5-1	TRBJ2-1	CASSPRDMPNEQFF	TGCGCCAGCAGCCCCCGGGACATGCCTAATGAGCAGTTCTTC
TRBD2	.	TRBV4-1	TRBJ2-3	CASSRTSLSTDTQYF	TGCGCCAGCAGCCGGACTAGCTTGAGCACAGATACGCAGTATTTT
.	.	TRBV5-4	TRBJ1-2	CASSSLPAGTLGGYGYTF	TGTGCCAGCAGCTCCCTCCCGGCGGGAACCCTGGGAGGCTATGGCTACACCTTC
TRBD1	.	TRBV5-1	TRBJ2-7	CASSNRDSLSYEQYF	TGCGCCAGCAGCAACCGGGACAGCCTATCCTACGAGCAGTACTTC
TRBD1	.	TRBV12-5	TRBJ1-2	CASGQGTAANYGYTF	TGTGCTAGTGGACAGGGGACAGCCGCAAACTATGGCTACACCTTC
TRBD2	.	TRBV5-1	TRBJ2-2	CASSRSGENTGELFF	TGCGCCAGCAGCAGAAGCGGGGAAAACACCGGGGAGCTGTTTTTT
.	.	TRBV20-1	TRBJ2-1	CSARQGGEQFF	TGCAGTGCTAGACAGGGGGGTGAGCAGTTCTTC
TRBD2	.	TRBV9	TRBJ2-7	CASSVVAGGYEQYF	TGTGCCAGCAGCGTAGTAGCGGGGGGCTACGAGCAGTACTTC
TRBD1	once	TRBV11-1	TRBJ2-5	CASSPRDRVGETQYF	TGTGCCAGCAGCCCCCGGGACAGGGTGGGAGAGACCCAGTACTTC
.	.	TRBV5-6	TRBJ2-7	CASSLLMSRPYEQYF	TGTGCCAGCAGCTTGCTCATGAGCCGCCCCTACGAGCAGTACTTC
.	.	TRBV11-2	TRBJ2-1	CASSLFPTRGYNEQFF	TGTGCCAGCAGCTTATTCCCGACTAGGGGCTACAATGAGCAGTTCTTC
.	.	TRBV18	TRBJ1-6	CASSPVAPRVNSPLHF	TGTGCCAGCTCACCAGTGGCCCCACGGGTCAATTCACCCCTCCACTTT